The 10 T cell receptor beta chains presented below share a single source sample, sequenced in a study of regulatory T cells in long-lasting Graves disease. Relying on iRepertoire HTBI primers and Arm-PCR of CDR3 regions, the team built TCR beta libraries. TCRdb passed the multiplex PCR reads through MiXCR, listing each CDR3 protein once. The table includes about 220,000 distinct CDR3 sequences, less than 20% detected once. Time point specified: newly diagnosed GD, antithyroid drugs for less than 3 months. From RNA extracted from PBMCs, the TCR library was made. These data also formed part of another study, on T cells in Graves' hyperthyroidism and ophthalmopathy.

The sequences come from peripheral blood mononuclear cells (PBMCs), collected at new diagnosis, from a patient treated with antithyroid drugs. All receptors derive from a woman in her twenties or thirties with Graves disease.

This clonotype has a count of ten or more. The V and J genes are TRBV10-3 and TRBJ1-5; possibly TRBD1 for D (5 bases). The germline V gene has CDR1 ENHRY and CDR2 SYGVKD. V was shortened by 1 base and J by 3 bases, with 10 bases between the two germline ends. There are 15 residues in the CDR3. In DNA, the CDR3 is TGTGCCATCAGTGAGTGGGGCGGGCCCAATCAGCCCCAGCATTTT. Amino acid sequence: CAISEWGGPNQPQHF.

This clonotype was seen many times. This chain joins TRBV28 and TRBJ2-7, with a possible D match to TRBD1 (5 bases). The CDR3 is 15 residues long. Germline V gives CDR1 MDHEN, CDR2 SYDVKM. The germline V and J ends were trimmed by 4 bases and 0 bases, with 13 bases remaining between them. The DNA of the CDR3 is TGTGCCAGCAGTTGGACATCTCCTTCCTCCTACGAGCAGTACTTC. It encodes CASSWTSPSSYEQYF. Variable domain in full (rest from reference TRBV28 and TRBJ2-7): DVKVTQSSRYLVKRTGEKVFLECVQDMDHENMFWYRQDPGLGLRLIYFSYDVKMKEKGDIPEGYSVSREKKERFSLILESASTNQTSMYLCASSWTSPSSYEQYFGPGTRLTVT.

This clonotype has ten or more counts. CDR3: CASSYGTNYNEQFF. CDR3 nucleotides: TGTGCCAGCAGCTACGGGACGAACTACAATGAGCAGTTCTTC. This chain connects TRBV11-2 to TRBJ2-1; D could derive from TRBD1 or TRBD2 (5 bases each). The CDR3 extends over 14 amino acids. Germline-derived CDR1 and CDR2 are SGHAT and FQNNGV. The V end was cut by 4 bases, the J end by 3 bases, with 10 bases between. The variable domain in full, with the rest retrieved from reference TRBV11-2 and TRBJ2-1, is EAGVAQSPRYKIIEKRQSVAFWCNPISGHATLYWYQQILGQGPKLLIQFQNNGVVDDSQLPKDRFSAERLKGVDSTLKIQPAKLEDSAVYLCASSYGTNYNEQFFGPGTRLTVL.

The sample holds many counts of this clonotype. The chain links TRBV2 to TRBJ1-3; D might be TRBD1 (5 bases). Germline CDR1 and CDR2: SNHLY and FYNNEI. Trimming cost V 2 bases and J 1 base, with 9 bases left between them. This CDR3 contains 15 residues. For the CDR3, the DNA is TGTGCCAGCAGTGAAACCAGGGTTTCTGGAAACACCATATATTTT. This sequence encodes CASSETRVSGNTIYF. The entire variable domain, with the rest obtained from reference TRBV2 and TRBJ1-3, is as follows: EPEVTQTPSHQVTQMGQEVILRCVPISNHLYFYWYRQILGQKVEFLVSFYNNEISEKSEIFDDQFSVERPDGSNFTLKIRSTKLEDSAMYFCASSETRVSGNTIYFGEGSWLTVV.

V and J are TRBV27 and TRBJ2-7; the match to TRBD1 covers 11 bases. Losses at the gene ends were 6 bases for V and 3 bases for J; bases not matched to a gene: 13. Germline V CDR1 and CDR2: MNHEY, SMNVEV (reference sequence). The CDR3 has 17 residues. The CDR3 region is CASSWYNSGQGVYEQYF. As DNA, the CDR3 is TGTGCCAGCAGCTGGTACAATTCGGGACAGGGGGTCTACGAGCAGTACTTC.

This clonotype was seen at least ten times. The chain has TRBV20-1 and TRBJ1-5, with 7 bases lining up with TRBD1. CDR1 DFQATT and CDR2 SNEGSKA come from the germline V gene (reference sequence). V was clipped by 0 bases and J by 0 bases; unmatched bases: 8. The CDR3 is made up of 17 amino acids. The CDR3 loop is CSARDWSRGTSNQPQHF. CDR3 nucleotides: TGCAGTGCTAGAGATTGGTCCAGGGGGACTAGCAATCAGCCCCAGCATTTT.

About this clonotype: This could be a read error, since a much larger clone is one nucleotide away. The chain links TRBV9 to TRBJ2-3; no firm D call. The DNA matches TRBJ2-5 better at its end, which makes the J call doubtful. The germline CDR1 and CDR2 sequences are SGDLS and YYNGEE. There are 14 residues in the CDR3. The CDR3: CASSVGVGLEIQYF. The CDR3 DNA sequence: TGTGCCAGCAGCGTAGGAGTAGGATTAGAGATCCAGTACTTC.

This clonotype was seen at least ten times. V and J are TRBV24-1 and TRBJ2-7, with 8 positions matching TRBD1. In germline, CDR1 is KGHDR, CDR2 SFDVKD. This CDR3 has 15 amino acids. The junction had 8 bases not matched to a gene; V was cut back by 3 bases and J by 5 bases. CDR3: CATSDIDRGRDEQYF. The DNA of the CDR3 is TGTGCCACCAGTGATATAGACAGGGGACGTGACGAGCAGTACTTC.

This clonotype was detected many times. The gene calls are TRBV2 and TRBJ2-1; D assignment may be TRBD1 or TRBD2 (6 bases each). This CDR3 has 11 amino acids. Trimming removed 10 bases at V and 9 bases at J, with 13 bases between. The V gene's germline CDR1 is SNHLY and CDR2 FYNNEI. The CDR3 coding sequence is TGTGCCACTCGACTAGGGGGTGAGCAGTTCTTC. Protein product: CATRLGGEQFF.

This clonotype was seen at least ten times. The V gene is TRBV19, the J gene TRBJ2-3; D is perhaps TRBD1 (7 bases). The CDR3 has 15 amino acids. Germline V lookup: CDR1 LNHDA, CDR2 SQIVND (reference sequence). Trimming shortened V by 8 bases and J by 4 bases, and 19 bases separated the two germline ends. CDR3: CASGGGFKSPDTQYF. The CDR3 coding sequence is TGTGCCAGTGGAGGGGGCTTTAAAAGCCCAGATACGCAGTATTTT.